A selection of T cell receptor beta chains follows, all from one sample in a study of cytomegalovirus exposure and HLA in healthy donors. Generated by immunoSEQ multiplex PCR, the TCRdb table keeps only in-frame clones and is missing some. The data contain over 110,000 clones, approximately 80% of them singletons. Sequencing was done on a sample of PBMCs. These receptors originate from a middle-aged woman in good health and CMV-seropositive. The CDR3 runs from the conserved cysteine through the conserved F or W. A D gene is named only where the DNA matches it firmly. A row's size may be missing; if present it is once, few, many or a size class.

>TRBJ2-1|TRBV27|TRBD1|few
CASSWTGTGGFNEQFF
TGTGCCAGCAGTTGGACCGGGACAGGGGGTTTTAATGAGCAGTTCTTC
>TRBJ2-1|TRBV5-6|TRBD2|-
CASSFRTSGSLYEQFF
TGTGCCAGCAGCTTCCGGACTAGCGGGAGTTTGTATGAGCAGTTCTTC
>TRBJ2-3|TRBV7-3|-|-
CASSLGLGTDTQYF
TGTGCCAGCAGCCTGGGGCTAGGCACAGATACGCAGTATTTT
>TRBJ2-7|TRBV19|-|-
CASRRNGVVYEQYF
TGTGCCAGTAGAAGGAACGGGGTTGTCTACGAGCAGTACTTC
>TRBJ1-5|TRBV2|-|-
CASNRDSNQPQHF
TGTGCCAGCAACAGGGATAGCAATCAGCCCCAGCATTTT
>TRBJ2-7|TRBV7-9|-|few
CASSFQASVGEQYF
TGTGCCAGCAGCTTTCAGGCTAGCGTGGGCGAGCAGTACTTC
>TRBJ1-3|TRBV7-2|-|-
CASSFNSGNTIYF
TGTGCCAGCAGCTTTAACTCTGGAAACACCATATATTTT
>TRBJ2-1|TRBV6-1|-|-
CASSEAGLPPYNEQFF
TGTGCCAGCAGTGAAGCGGGACTGCCCCCTTACAATGAGCAGTTCTTC
>TRBJ1-2|TRBV19|TRBD1|-
CASSIAPPRGIGGYTF
TGTGCCAGTAGTATAGCCCCTCCCAGGGGGATAGGTGGCTACACCTTC
>TRBJ1-5|TRBV2|-|-
CATGDSNQPQHF
TGTGCCACCGGGGATAGCAATCAGCCCCAGCATTTT
>TRBJ1-2|TRBV7-3|-|-
CASSLTGGYGYTF
TGTGCCAGCAGCTTAACAGGGGGCTATGGCTACACCTTC
>TRBJ2-1|TRBV6-5|TRBD2|-
CASSYISGGYNEQFF
TGTGCCAGCAGTTACATTAGCGGGGGGTACAATGAGCAGTTCTTC
>TRBJ2-7|TRBV27|TRBD1|-
CASRIRTGETYEQYF
TGTGCCAGCAGGATTAGGACAGGGGAAACGTACGAGCAGTACTTC
>TRBJ2-3|TRBV9|TRBD2|once
CASSKTSGSTDTQYF
TGTGCCAGCAGCAAGACTAGCGGGAGCACAGATACGCAGTATTTT
>TRBJ2-5|TRBV29-1|TRBD1|-
CSVVETGSETQYF
TGCAGCGTTGTGGAGACAGGGTCAGAGACCCAGTACTTC
>TRBJ2-5|TRBV5-6|TRBD1|-
CASSRTGGGETQYF
TGTGCCAGCAGCCGGACAGGGGGCGGGGAGACCCAGTACTTC
>TRBJ1-1|TRBV25-1|TRBD1|-
CASGQGFFWGNTEAFF
TGTGCCAGCGGACAGGGGTTCTTTTGGGGGAACACTGAAGCTTTCTTT
>TRBJ2-7|TRBV19|TRBD2|-
CASSIAGTSGRNEQYF
TGTGCCAGTAGTATAGCCGGGACTAGCGGGAGAAACGAGCAGTACTTC
>TRBJ2-2|TRBV7-9|TRBD1|-
CASRRQGSSGELFF
TGTGCCAGCAGGCGACAGGGTTCGTCCGGGGAGCTGTTTTTT
>TRBJ2-1|TRBV6-1|TRBD2|few
CASTGGRAVF
TGTGCCAGCACCGGCGGGAGGGCGGTCTTC
>TRBJ2-7|TRBV11-3|TRBD2|once
CASSFSGPGYEQYF
TGTGCCAGCAGTTTTAGCGGGCCCGGCTACGAGCAGTACTTC
>TRBJ2-7|TRBV2|-|-
CASTPAVRPYEQYF
TGTGCCAGCACCCCAGCGGTACGGCCCTACGAGCAGTACTTC
>TRBJ2-2|TRBV5-1|TRBD2|once
CASGGTSGSNTGELFF
TGCGCCAGCGGGGGGACTAGCGGGAGTAACACCGGGGAGCTGTTTTTT
>TRBJ1-2|TRBV5-8|TRBD1|-
CASSHGTGPSTGGYTF
TGTGCCAGCAGCCACGGGACAGGGCCTTCGACAGGGGGCTACACCTTC
>TRBJ1-5|TRBV27|TRBD1|-
CASSFGTGNNQPQHF
TGTGCCAGCAGTTTCGGGACAGGGAACAATCAGCCCCAGCATTTT
>TRBJ2-3|TRBV7-9|-|-
CASSLGGSAGLTDTQYF
TGTGCCAGCAGCTTAGGAGGTTCAGCGGGTCTCACAGATACGCAGTATTTT
>TRBJ2-5|TRBV7-6|TRBD2|-
CASSLIAGGGETQYF
TGTGCCAGCAGCTTAATCGCGGGAGGAGGAGAGACCCAGTACTTC
>TRBJ2-1|TRBV5-4|TRBD2|-
CASSPGTSGYNEQFF
TGTGCCAGCAGCCCCGGGACTAGCGGGTACAATGAGCAGTTCTTC
>TRBJ1-1|TRBV19|TRBD1|-
CASSDRGRRTEAFF
TGTGCCAGTAGCGACAGGGGGCGCCGGACTGAAGCTTTCTTT
>TRBJ1-4|TRBV5-1|TRBD1|-
CASSSQGETNEKLFF
TGCGCCAGCAGCTCACAGGGGGAAACTAATGAAAAACTGTTTTTT
>TRBJ2-5|TRBV9|-|-
CASSPLLSLPQETQYF
TGTGCCAGCAGCCCCCTCCTTTCGCTACCCCAAGAGACCCAGTACTTC
>TRBJ1-4|TRBV27|TRBD1|once
CASSSQGALGFPNEKLFF
TGTGCCAGCAGTTCACAGGGGGCCCTGGGGTTTCCTAATGAAAAACTGTTTTTT
>TRBJ2-1|TRBV6-5|TRBD1|once
CASSPGQGASEQFF
TGTGCCAGCAGCCCCGGACAGGGGGCAAGTGAGCAGTTCTTC
>TRBJ2-3|TRBV7-9|TRBD2|-
CASSSGLAGPTDTQYF
TGTGCCAGCAGCTCTGGACTAGCGGGTCCCACAGATACGCAGTATTTT
>TRBJ2-7|TRBV18|TRBD1|-
CASSARGLNEQYF
TGTGCCAGCTCAGCCAGGGGGCTCAACGAGCAGTACTTC
>TRBJ2-7|TRBV28|-|-
CASSFLSGSYEQYF
TGTGCCAGCAGTTTCCTCTCGGGGTCCTACGAGCAGTACTTC
>TRBJ2-5|TRBV15|TRBD1|-
CATSRVPGGETQYF
TGTGCCACCAGCAGAGTCCCAGGGGGAGAGACCCAGTACTTC
>TRBJ2-2|TRBV6-5|TRBD1|once
CASTRDRITGELFF
TGTGCCAGCACCCGGGACAGGATTACCGGGGAGCTGTTTTTT
>TRBJ1-2|TRBV5-1|-|-
CASSNPSGNGYTF
TGCGCCAGCAGCAACCCCTCAGGCAATGGCTACACCTTC
>TRBJ1-1|TRBV6-5|-|few
CASATQGLEAFF
TGTGCCAGCGCAACCCAGGGGTTGGAAGCTTTCTTT
>TRBJ1-1|TRBV18|TRBD1|-
CASSPQGQGSTEAFF
TGTGCCAGCTCACCACAGGGACAGGGGAGCACTGAAGCTTTCTTT
>TRBJ1-1|TRBV7-9|-|once
CASSGGTTWGTEAFF
TGTGCCAGCAGCGGCGGGACTACCTGGGGCACTGAAGCTTTCTTT
>TRBJ1-5|TRBV6-5|-|-
CASSPGSVQPQHF
TGTGCCAGCAGTCCAGGGTCGGTCCAGCCCCAGCATTTT
>TRBJ1-1|TRBV5-1|-|-
CASSFDGGNTEAFF
TGCGCCAGCAGCTTCGACGGGGGTAACACTGAAGCTTTCTTT
>TRBJ2-3|TRBV4-2|TRBD2|-
CASSPASGRADTQYF
TGTGCCAGCAGCCCGGCTAGCGGGAGGGCGGATACGCAGTATTTT
>TRBJ2-6|TRBV9|TRBD2|-
CASSPGRGLAGAGANVLTF
TGTGCCAGCAGCCCGGGGAGGGGACTAGCGGGAGCTGGGGCCAACGTCCTGACTTTC
>TRBJ2-1|TRBV7-8|TRBD2|-
CASSLRPGRAESYNEQFF
TGTGCCAGCAGCTTAAGACCCGGGAGGGCCGAGTCCTACAATGAGCAGTTCTTC
>TRBJ2-1|TRBV19|TRBD2|-
CASSIEGTTYNEQFF
TGTGCCAGTAGTATAGAAGGGACTACCTACAATGAGCAGTTCTTC
>TRBJ2-5|TRBV10-2|-|-
CASPGVRETQYF
TGCGCCAGCCCAGGGGTCCGGGAGACCCAGTACTTC